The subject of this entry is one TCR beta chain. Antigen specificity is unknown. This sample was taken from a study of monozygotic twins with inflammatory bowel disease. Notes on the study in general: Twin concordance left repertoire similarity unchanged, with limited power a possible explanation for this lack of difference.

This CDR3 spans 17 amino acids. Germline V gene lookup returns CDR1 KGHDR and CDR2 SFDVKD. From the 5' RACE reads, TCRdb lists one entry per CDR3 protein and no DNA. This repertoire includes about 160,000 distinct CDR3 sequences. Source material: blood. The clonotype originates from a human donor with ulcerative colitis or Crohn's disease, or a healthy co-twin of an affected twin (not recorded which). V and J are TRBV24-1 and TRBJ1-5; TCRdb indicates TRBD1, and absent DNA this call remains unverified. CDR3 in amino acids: CATSVLRDKRSNQPQHF.